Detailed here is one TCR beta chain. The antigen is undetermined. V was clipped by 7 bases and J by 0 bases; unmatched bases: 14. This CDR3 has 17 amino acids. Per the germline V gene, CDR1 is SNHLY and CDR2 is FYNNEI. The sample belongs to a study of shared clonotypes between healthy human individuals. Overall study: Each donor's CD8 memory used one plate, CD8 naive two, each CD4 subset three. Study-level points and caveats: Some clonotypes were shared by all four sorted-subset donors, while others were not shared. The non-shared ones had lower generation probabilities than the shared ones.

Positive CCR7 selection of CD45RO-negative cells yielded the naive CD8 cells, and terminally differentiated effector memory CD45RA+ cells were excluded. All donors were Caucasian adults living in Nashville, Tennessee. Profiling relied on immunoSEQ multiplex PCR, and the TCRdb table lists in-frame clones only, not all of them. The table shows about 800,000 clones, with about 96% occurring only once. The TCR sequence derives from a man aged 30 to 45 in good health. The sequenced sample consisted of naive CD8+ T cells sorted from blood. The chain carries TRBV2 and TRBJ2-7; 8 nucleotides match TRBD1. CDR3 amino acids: CASTEDLGQVSSYEQYF. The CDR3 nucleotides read TGTGCCAGCACCGAGGATCTGGGACAGGTGAGCTCCTACGAGCAGTACTTC.